One sample yielded the 23 T cell receptor beta chains listed below, sequenced in a study of graft-versus-host responses after intestinal transplantation. Profiled with immunoSEQ multiplex PCR; TCRdb holds only in-frame clones, not every one. The table lists some 15,000 clones, over 85% of them singletons. This specimen was PBMCs, taken 9 days after transplant. The receptors derive from a human patient who received an intestinal transplant, so some T cells may come from the graft donor.

On this clone: Other nucleotide sequences in the sample specify the same CDR3. The chain recombines TRBV15 with TRBJ2-2, with D tentatively TRBD2 (6 bases). Germline assignment: CDR1 LNHNV and CDR2 YYDKDF (reference sequence). This CDR3 has 13 residues. The germline V and J ends were trimmed by 4 bases and 5 bases, with 8 bases remaining between them. Here the CDR3 DNA reads TGTGCCACCAGCATTCTAGCGACCGGGGAGCTGTTTTTT. It codes for CATSILATGELFF.

Turning to this clone: Distinct nucleotide sequences in the sample also encode this CDR3. V usage is TRBV18 and J usage is TRBJ2-3; D is ambiguous. This CDR3 spans 13 amino acids. V was trimmed by 3 bases and J by 0 bases, leaving 4 bases between them. In germline, CDR1 is KGHSH, CDR2 LQKENI. CDR3 DNA sequence: TGTGCCAGCTCACCCCCTAGCACAGATACGCAGTATTTT. Amino acids: CASSPPSTDTQYF.

The rearrangement links TRBV7-3 to TRBJ2-5, with a weak D call TRBD2 (5 bases). The V and J ends lost 2 bases and 4 bases respectively, with 14 bases between them. Germline assignment: CDR1 SGHTA and CDR2 FQGTGA. The CDR3 extends over 15 amino acids. The chain's CDR3 is CASSLAGVGGETQYF. For the CDR3, the DNA is TGTGCCAGCAGCTTAGCGGGTGTGGGTGGAGAGACCCAGTACTTC.

This chain links TRBV27 with TRBJ2-7; TRBD2 agrees at 11 bases. The germline CDR1 and CDR2 sequences are MNHEY and SMNVEV (reference sequence). V was pared by 4 bases and J by 4 bases, with 12 bases of the junction left unmatched. This CDR3 is 17 amino acids long. The CDR3 region is CASSSFLTSGKMYEQYF. The CDR3 DNA is TGTGCCAGCAGTTCTTTCCTGACTAGCGGGAAAATGTACGAGCAGTACTTC.

This chain links TRBV27 with TRBJ2-1; weak D call: TRBD2 (6 bases). Germline lookup yields CDR1 MNHEY and CDR2 SMNVEV (reference sequence). The CDR3 has 15 residues. Trimming pared 4 bases from V and 1 base from J, leaving 11 bases between. The DNA of the CDR3 is TGTGCCAGCAGTTCGGGACTGGGATCCTACAATGAGCAGTTCTTC. It translates to CASSSGLGSYNEQFF.

This chain connects TRBV28 to TRBJ1-1, with D uncertain. Germline lookup yields CDR1 MDHEN and CDR2 SYDVKM. V lost 4 bases and J 7 bases, leaving 10 bases between the germline ends. The CDR3 totals 12 residues. In nucleotides, the CDR3 is TGTGCCAGCAGTTCCCCGGGCGTTGAAGCTTTCTTT. This translates into CASSSPGVEAFF.

About this clone: At one of its ends the junction is not consistent with the germline gene, which may arise from a read error. The chain joins TRBV5-1 to TRBJ2-2; tentatively, D is TRBD2 (6 bases). CDR1 SGHRS and CDR2 YFSETQ come from the germline V gene. The CDR3 loop spans 13 amino acids. The CDR3 reads CASSLESGGELSF. Here the CDR3 DNA reads TGCGCCAGCAGCTTGGAGTCGGGCGGGGAGCTGTCTTTT.

The rearrangement links TRBV18 to TRBJ2-3; D uncertain. The germline V and J ends were trimmed by 6 bases and 0 bases, with 7 bases remaining between them. The germline V gene has CDR1 KGHSH and CDR2 LQKENI. The CDR3 is 13 residues long. CDR3 in amino acids: CASSQPSTDTQYF. The CDR3 DNA follows: TGTGCCAGCTCGCAACCTAGCACAGATACGCAGTATTTT.

This clone has only one observation. The chain couples TRBV5-1 to TRBJ2-1; 9 positions match TRBD1. CDR3 length: 15 amino acids. The ends lost 7 bases at V and 7 bases at J; junction bases unmatched: 12. In germline, CDR1 is SGHRS, CDR2 YFSETQ. In nucleotides, the CDR3 is TGCGCCAGCCGCATGATCCGGGACAGGGCGAATGAGCAGTTCTTC. Translated: CASRMIRDRANEQFF.

This chain links TRBV29-1 with TRBJ2-7, with TRBD2 matching over 8 bases. Per the germline V gene, CDR1 is SQVTM and CDR2 is ANQGSEA. The trim removed 6 bases at V and 7 bases at J, leaving 29 bases unmatched. The CDR3 runs 19 residues. CDR3 coding DNA: TGCAGCGTAGCCCCCGGGACCCGAGGACGGGAGGGCCGCTCCCAGGAGCAGTACTTC. It specifies CSVAPGTRGREGRSQEQYF.

The genes are TRBV7-3 and TRBJ2-2, with D perhaps matching TRBD1 or TRBD2 (6 bases each). The CDR3 consists of 13 residues. The V gene's germline CDR1 is SGHTA and CDR2 FQGTGA. Trimming shortened V by 3 bases and J by 9 bases, and 11 bases separated the two germline ends. CDR3 amino acids: CASSFLGGRELFF. Here the CDR3 DNA reads TGTGCCAGCAGCTTTCTCGGGGGCCGGGAGCTGTTTTTT.

This sequence joins TRBV4-1 and TRBJ2-1; a weak D match, TRBD2 (6 bases). This CDR3 is built from 16 residues. CDR1 and CDR2 from the germline V gene are MGHRA and YSYEKL. V was trimmed by 3 bases and J by 4 bases, leaving 16 bases between them. The CDR3, as DNA: TGCGCCAGCAGCCATGCCGAGGCGGGGCAATACAATGAGCAGTTCTTC. The encoded protein is CASSHAEAGQYNEQFF.

The rearrangement uses TRBV5-8 and TRBJ2-7, with 7 bases that match TRBD1. The V segment lost 2 bases and the J segment 2 bases; nucleotides outside the gene matches: 7. The CDR3 contains 15 residues. Germline CDR1 SGHTS, CDR2 YDEGEE. CDR3 amino acids: CASSLGQGETYEQYF. The CDR3 nucleotides are TGTGCCAGCAGCTTAGGCCAGGGGGAGACCTACGAGCAGTACTTC. Filled out from reference TRBV5-8 and TRBJ2-7, the complete variable domain reads EAGVTQSPTHLIKTRGQQATLRCSPISGHTSVYWYQQALGLGLQFLLWYDEGEERNRGNFPPRFSGRQFPNYSSELNVNALELEDSALYLCASSLGQGETYEQYFGPGTRLTVT.

This rearrangement joins TRBV9 to TRBJ1-1; no clear D. The germline CDR1 and CDR2 sequences are SGDLS and YYNGEE. CDR3 length: 13 residues. Trimming took off 0 bases at V and 0 bases at J, with 3 bases between the two ends. As DNA, the CDR3 is TGTGCCAGCAGCGTAGCAATGAACACTGAAGCTTTCTTT. It codes for CASSVAMNTEAFF.

The chain couples TRBV27 to TRBJ2-2, with D unclear. The CDR3 covers 16 residues. Germline loops: CDR1 MNHEY, CDR2 SMNVEV (reference sequence). V dropped 3 bases and J dropped 5 bases, with 16 bases sitting between them. CDR3 bases: TGTGCCAGCAGTTTCCTAGTTGCGGCTCCGACCGGGGAGCTGTTTTTT. Translated, it gives CASSFLVAAPTGELFF.

This clone showed up just once. V usage is TRBV2 and J usage is TRBJ2-3; a weak D match, TRBD2 (5 bases). Trimming stripped 3 bases from V and 3 bases from J, with 10 bases between. Germline V gene data show CDR1 as SNHLY and CDR2 as FYNNEI. The CDR3 spans 14 residues. The CDR3 loop is CASSETGLTDTQYF. In DNA, the CDR3 is TGTGCCAGCAGTGAGACGGGGTTAACAGATACGCAGTATTTT. Combining the CDR3 with reference TRBV2 and TRBJ2-3 gives the whole variable domain EPEVTQTPSHQVTQMGQEVILRCVPISNHLYFYWYRQILGQKVEFLVSFYNNEISEKSEIFDDQFSVERPDGSNFTLKIRSTKLEDSAMYFCASSETGLTDTQYFGPGTRLTVL.

The chain links TRBV5-1 to TRBJ2-7, with TRBD2 identical over 7 bases. V lost 0 bases to trimming and J lost 2 bases; unmatched junction nucleotides: 5. Germline lookup yields CDR1 SGHRS and CDR2 YFSETQ. This CDR3 has 15 residues. CDR3 coding DNA: TGCGCCAGCAGCTTGGCACTAGCGCCGACCTACGAGCAGTACTTC. Amino acids: CASSLALAPTYEQYF.

The chain has TRBV7-8 and TRBJ1-1; possibly TRBD1 for D (6 bases). Trimming shortened V by 3 bases and J by 2 bases, and 10 bases separated the two germline ends. The CDR3 spans 14 residues. Germline CDR1 SGHVS, CDR2 FQNEAQ. The CDR3 sequence: CASSLVGGNTEAFF. CDR3 nucleotide sequence: TGTGCCAGCAGCTTGGTAGGGGGAAACACTGAAGCTTTCTTT.

V is TRBV28 and J is TRBJ2-7; no clear D gene. The CDR3 covers 11 residues. The germline V gene encodes CDR1 MDHEN and CDR2 SYDVKM. V was clipped by 6 bases and J by 4 bases, with 7 bases between them. The CDR3 is CASSPNYEQYF. Here the CDR3 DNA reads TGTGCCAGCAGCCCAAATTACGAGCAGTACTTC.

This clone was observed once. The V call is TRBV5-1, the J call TRBJ2-5, with D unclear. CDR3 length: 14 amino acids. V was pared by 2 bases and J by 2 bases, with 10 bases between. Per the germline V gene, CDR1 is SGHRS and CDR2 is YFSETQ. CDR3 bases: TGCGCCAGCAGCTTAAAACGGCCACAAGAGACCCAGTACTTC. Translated: CASSLKRPQETQYF.

The chain joins TRBV27 to TRBJ1-2; D is uncertain. V lost 2 bases and J 3 bases, leaving 7 bases between the germline ends. This CDR3 is 13 amino acids long. The germline CDR1 and CDR2 sequences are MNHEY and SMNVEV (reference sequence). Written as DNA, the CDR3 is TGTGCCAGCAGTTTAGGGAGAGACTATGGCTACACCTTC. Translation gives CASSLGRDYGYTF.

In this sample, this clone turned up once. The chain recombines TRBV7-2 with TRBJ2-7; tentative D call: TRBD2 (5 bases). Germline values: CDR1 SGHTA, CDR2 FQGNSA. The CDR3 is 15 amino acids. V gave up 3 bases and J gave up 9 bases, with 21 bases separating them. CDR3 DNA: TGTGCCAGCAGCTTTTTCCCCGAAGATCCCCGGGGGCAGTACTTC. This translates into CASSFFPEDPRGQYF. The whole variable domain, filled in from reference TRBV7-2 and TRBJ2-7, reads GAGVSQSPSNKVTEKGKDVELRCDPISGHTALYWYRQSLGQGLEFLIYFQGNSAPDKSGLPSDRFSAERTGGSVSTLTIQRTQQEDSAVYLCASSFFPEDPRGQYFGPGTRLTVT.

V gene TRBV5-1 combines with J gene TRBJ2-2; 13 positions match TRBD2. With 4 bases clipped from V and 3 bases from J, the junction kept 12 bases outside the gene matches. This CDR3 has 19 residues. Germline V gene data show CDR1 as SGHRS and CDR2 as YFSETQ. The CDR3 DNA reads TGCGCCAGCAGCCTGTGGACTAGCGGGAGCGTTTTGGACACCGGGGAGCTGTTTTTT. Protein: CASSLWTSGSVLDTGELFF.